A single sample is the source of the 5 T cell receptor beta chains below, sequenced in a study of T cells in Graves' hyperthyroidism and ophthalmopathy. RNA transcripts provided the source from which TCR beta CDR3 regions were amplified. The HTBI primer set served for first-round RT-PCR of the TCR CDR3. From the multiplex PCR reads, TCRdb called clonotypes with MiXCR, one entry per CDR3 protein. Here the sample spans around 620,000 distinct CDR3 sequences, around 16% being singletons. Input material: blood. The receptors were gathered from a woman in her twenties or thirties with Graves' hyperthyroidism.

V is TRBV20-1 and J is TRBJ1-1; D is unclear. The V gene lost 2 bases and the J gene lost 0 bases, with 16 bases spanning the gap. Germline V gives CDR1 DFQATT, CDR2 SNEGSKA (reference sequence). The CDR3 length is 16 residues. CDR3 residues: CSARHIFQLLNTEAFF. The CDR3 DNA is TGCAGTGCTAGACATATATTCCAACTATTGAACACTGAAGCTTTCTTT.

This clonotype was detected ten times or more. The chain joins TRBV11-2 to TRBJ2-1; 9 bases line up with TRBD2. The CDR3 is 16 residues long. The trim removed 1 base at V and 2 bases at J, leaving 3 bases unmatched. Germline V gene lookup returns CDR1 SGHAT and CDR2 FQNNGV. Here the CDR3 reads CASSLGAGGPYNEQFF. The DNA of the CDR3 is TGTGCCAGCAGCTTAGGGGCGGGAGGGCCCTACAATGAGCAGTTCTTC.

This chain connects TRBV10-3 to TRBJ2-7; 10 bases align to TRBD1. Germline V gene lookup returns CDR1 ENHRY and CDR2 SYGVKD. The ends lost 7 bases at V and 0 bases at J; junction bases unmatched: 3. This CDR3 region has 14 residues. The CDR3 DNA reads TGTGCCATCAACGGACAGGGGGACTCCTACGAGCAGTACTTC. Translation: CAINGQGDSYEQYF.

This clonotype appeared many times. The chain is built from TRBV28 and TRBJ1-1; no firm D call. The CDR3 is 13 amino acids. V gave up 6 bases and J gave up 3 bases, with 11 bases separating them. CDR1 MDHEN and CDR2 SYDVKM come from the germline V gene. CDR3 nucleotide sequence: TGTGCCAGCAGGGAGGGAGCTTACACTGAAGCTTTCTTT. This encodes CASREGAYTEAFF.

This chain uses TRBV9 with TRBJ1-2; D perhaps matches TRBD1 (5 bases). This CDR3 is built from 15 residues. V was trimmed by 0 bases and J by 2 bases, leaving 11 bases between them. CDR1 SGDLS and CDR2 YYNGEE come from the germline V gene. The CDR3 DNA reads as TGTGCCAGCAGCGTAGCAGGGATCCGAAACTATGGCTACACCTTC. Amino acids: CASSVAGIRNYGYTF.